This T cell receptor (beta chain) appears in the sequencing data of a study of blood T cell repertoires in COVID-19. TCRdb keeps only in-frame clones here, not all; method: immunoSEQ multiplex PCR. The repertoire holds approximately 140,000 clones, about 86% seen once, with approximately 8.2% in the top ten. Sequencing was carried out using peripheral blood. The TCR comes from a woman aged 55-69 years with acute or convalescent COVID-19.

CDR3 nucleotides: TGTGCCAGCAGCTTGGCCGGACGGAGGACTCTAGCCAAAAACATTCAGTACTTC. As protein: CASSLAGRRTLAKNIQYF. The V gene is TRBV5-6, the J gene TRBJ2-4; D perhaps matches TRBD2 (5 bases). The CDR3 consists of 18 residues. CDR1 is SGHDT, CDR2 YYEEEE, per germline. Trimming took off 0 bases at V and 0 bases at J, with 16 bases between the two ends.